A single sample is the source of the 28 T cell receptor beta chains below, sequenced in a study of blood T cell repertoires in COVID-19. Method: immunoSEQ multiplex PCR; TCRdb's copy keeps in-frame clones and lacks some. Of 200,000 to 250,000 clones in the sample, 70% to 90% were seen once. The sample taken for sequencing was peripheral blood. These receptors all come from a man aged 35-49 years with acute or convalescent COVID-19.

This chain joins TRBV6-1 and TRBJ2-1, with no clear D. V was clipped by 1 base and J by 0 bases, with 4 bases between them. This CDR3 region has 14 residues. CDR1 MNHNS and CDR2 SASEGT come from the germline V gene. The CDR3 protein is CASSEGSSYNEQFF. CDR3 in DNA: TGTGCCAGCAGTGAAGGGAGCTCCTACAATGAGCAGTTCTTC.

This clone was recorded a few times. This chain links TRBV5-8 with TRBJ1-2; D is ambiguous. From germline, CDR1 is SGHTS and CDR2 YDEGEE. Trimming cost V 4 bases and J 5 bases, with 9 bases left between them. The CDR3 has 12 residues. This chain's CDR3 is CASSRSGYGYTF. The CDR3 DNA is TGTGCCAGCAGCCGGTCCGGTTATGGCTACACCTTC.

This clone was seen only a few times. The rearrangement joins TRBV2 to TRBJ1-1; the match to TRBD1 covers 7 bases. This CDR3 is 14 amino acids long. V trimming: 6 bases; J trimming: 3 bases; junction bases outside the gene matches: 7. Per germline, CDR1 SNHLY and CDR2 FYNNEI. The CDR3 sequence is CASSGQARDTEAFF. CDR3 nucleotides: TGTGCCAGCAGCGGACAGGCTAGGGACACTGAAGCTTTCTTT.

This chain joins TRBV7-3 and TRBJ2-1, with 14 bases fitting TRBD2. Germline CDR1 and CDR2: SGHTA and FQGTGA. The CDR3 extends over 17 amino acids. V trimming: 3 bases; J trimming: 8 bases; junction bases outside the gene matches: 9. CDR3 residues: CASSLGGLAGGTDEQFF. In DNA form, the CDR3 reads TGTGCCAGCAGCTTGGGCGGACTAGCGGGGGGCACGGATGAGCAGTTCTTC.

The rearrangement links TRBV3-1 (or the pseudogene TRBV3-2) to TRBJ2-7; D may be TRBD2 (6 bases). There are 15 residues in the CDR3. V was shortened by 0 bases and J by 3 bases, with 12 bases between the two germline ends. Germline V lookup: CDR1 LGHDT, CDR2 YNNKEL (reference sequence). Here the CDR3 reads CASSQEGTLYYEQYF. CDR3 coding DNA: TGTGCCAGCAGCCAAGAGGGGACTCTTTACTACGAGCAGTACTTC.

The V and J genes are TRBV7-9 and TRBJ1-4, with D perhaps TRBD1 (5 bases). The ends were cut back, 3 bases at V and 6 bases at J, with 11 bases in the middle. The germline V gene has CDR1 SEHNR and CDR2 FQNEAQ (reference sequence). The CDR3 loop spans 14 amino acids. This CDR3 is CASSFGGNYEKLFF. CDR3 in DNA: TGTGCCAGCAGCTTCGGGGGGAACTATGAAAAACTGTTTTTT.

This rearrangement joins TRBV6-5 to TRBJ1-5, with a tentative D call TRBD1 (6 bases). CDR1 is MNHEY and CDR2 is SVGAGI in the germline V gene. V was trimmed by 6 bases and J by 0 bases, leaving 9 bases between them. The CDR3 spans 14 residues. The CDR3 bases are TGTGCCAGCAGGGACAGCCATAGCAATCAGCCCCAGCATTTT. This codes for CASRDSHSNQPQHF.

This clone came up once. The chain has TRBV4-2 and TRBJ1-2, with 8 positions matching TRBD1. The CDR3 spans 18 residues. Germline-derived CDR1 and CDR2 are LGHNA and YNFKEQ. V gave up 0 bases and J gave up 2 bases; unmatched junction bases: 11. CDR3 in DNA: TGTGCCAGCAGCCAAGATGTCCCGGGACAGGACGTCAACTATGGCTACACCTTC. This encodes CASSQDVPGQDVNYGYTF.

The V and J genes are TRBV11-2 and TRBJ2-1, with D maybe TRBD2 (6 bases). V was cut by 5 bases and J by 5 bases, with 19 bases left in between. Germline V gives CDR1 SGHAT, CDR2 FQNNGV. CDR3 size: 16 residues. The CDR3 sequence is CASSPEWSSANNEQFF. The CDR3 DNA reads as TGTGCCAGCAGCCCAGAATGGTCTAGCGCGAACAATGAGCAGTTCTTC.

V usage is TRBV18 and J usage is TRBJ1-2; the D is unclear. Germline V CDR1 and CDR2: KGHSH, LQKENI. V was shortened by 3 bases and J by 4 bases, with 12 bases between the two germline ends. This CDR3 spans 14 amino acids. This CDR3 reads CASSPQALTYGYTF. CDR3 sequence (DNA): TGTGCCAGCTCACCGCAGGCCCTCACCTATGGCTACACCTTC.

The chain combines TRBV5-1 with TRBJ2-7, with D possibly TRBD1 on 5 matching bases. The CDR3 totals 14 residues. Trimming left V 3 bases short and J 0 bases short, with 10 bases between. The germline gives CDR1 SGHRS, CDR2 YFSETQ. The CDR3 reads CASSSQAASYEQYF. The DNA of the CDR3 is TGCGCCAGCAGCTCACAGGCAGCCTCCTACGAGCAGTACTTC.

V is TRBV6-6 and J is TRBJ2-1; TRBD2 matches 7 bases. This CDR3 region has 15 residues. The V gene end was trimmed by 2 bases and the J gene end by 10 bases; junction bases not matched to a gene: 11. CDR1 and CDR2 from the germline V gene are MNHNY and SVGAGI (reference sequence). The CDR3 is CASSYRGREGGEQFF. In DNA, the CDR3 is TGTGCCAGCAGTTACCGAGGCAGGGAGGGAGGGGAGCAGTTCTTC.

This chain links TRBV18 with TRBJ1-1; D might be TRBD1 (6 bases). V gave up 6 bases and J gave up 5 bases, with 16 bases separating them. Germline CDR1 KGHSH, CDR2 LQKENI. The CDR3 runs 14 residues. The CDR3 region is CASSSIRGGTEAFF. As DNA, the CDR3 is TGTGCCAGCTCCTCAATAAGGGGGGGGACTGAAGCTTTCTTT.

V usage is TRBV5-1 and J usage is TRBJ2-3, with TRBD2 as a possible D gene (7 bases). The CDR3 totals 13 residues. V was pared by 2 bases and J by 7 bases, with 11 bases between. CDR1 is SGHRS, CDR2 YFSETQ, per germline. The CDR3 DNA follows: TGCGCCAGCAGCTTCGGGGGGCCCAATACGCAGTATTTT. Translating gives CASSFGGPNTQYF.

The sample holds a few counts of this clone. V usage is TRBV6-5 and J usage is TRBJ1-1, with D possibly TRBD1 on 5 matching bases. This CDR3 region has 14 residues. V lost 4 bases and J 4 bases, leaving 13 bases between the germline ends. Germline CDR1 MNHEY, CDR2 SVGAGI. The CDR3 region has the DNA TGTGCCAGCAGTTTGGGTAGGGGCGGCACTGAAGCTTTCTTT. Its protein product is CASSLGRGGTEAFF.

V usage is TRBV12-3 or TRBV12-4 and J usage is TRBJ2-1; D may be TRBD1 (6 bases). V gave up 1 base and J gave up 6 bases, with 7 bases separating them. CDR3 length equals 13 residues. The CDR3 region is CASSLGGGNEQFF. The CDR3 nucleotides read TGTGCCAGCAGTTTAGGAGGGGGCAATGAGCAGTTCTTC.

The rearrangement uses TRBV27 and TRBJ1-6, with TRBD1 identical over 10 bases. V dropped 4 bases and J dropped 5; count of bases not matched to a gene: 5. CDR3 length: 16 residues. The germline V gene has CDR1 MNHEY and CDR2 SMNVEV (reference sequence). CDR3: CASSSGTGENNSPLHF. CDR3 DNA sequence: TGTGCCAGCAGTTCCGGGACAGGGGAAAATAATTCACCCCTCCACTTT.

The gene calls are TRBV28 and TRBJ2-1; 9 bases fit TRBD2. The CDR3 length is 16 residues. J gave up 0 bases and V 2 bases, and 2 bases lay outside the gene matches. CDR1 and CDR2 from the germline V gene are MDHEN and SYDVKM. The CDR3 loop is CASSLISGGSYNEQFF. In DNA form, the CDR3 reads TGTGCCAGCAGTTTAATTAGCGGGGGCTCCTACAATGAGCAGTTCTTC.

The chain joins TRBV7-3 to TRBJ1-1; 7 nucleotides align to TRBD1. Germline-derived CDR1 and CDR2 are SGHTA and FQGTGA. This CDR3 has 13 residues. With V trimmed by 3 bases and J by 4 bases, 2 bases remained unmatched. CDR3 residues: CASSLTGTTEAFF. CDR3 nucleotide sequence: TGTGCCAGCAGCTTGACAGGGACCACTGAAGCTTTCTTT.

This clone was seen only a few times. The chain couples TRBV6-5 to TRBJ1-6, with D unclear. CDR3 size: 15 residues. From germline, CDR1 is MNHEY and CDR2 SVGAGI. The V gene lost 6 bases and the J gene lost 6 bases, with 15 bases spanning the gap. This CDR3 is CASRNQVGGNSPLHF. The CDR3 nucleotides are TGTGCCAGCAGGAATCAGGTAGGAGGTAATTCACCCCTCCACTTT.

The chain joins TRBV6-2 or TRBV6-3 to TRBJ2-7; TRBD1 matches 7 bases. Germline CDR1 and CDR2: MNHEY and SVGEGT. This CDR3 comprises 17 residues. After removal of 5 bases from V and 0 bases from J, the junction contained 13 bases not matched to a gene. The DNA for the CDR3 is TGTGCCAGCAGTCGCCTACCCGGGACAGTGAGCTCCTACGAGCAGTACTTC. It specifies CASSRLPGTVSSYEQYF.

V is TRBV7-2 and J is TRBJ1-2, with TRBD1 identical over 8 bases. The CDR3 has 14 amino acids. J was trimmed by 2 bases and V by 5 bases; bases with no gene match: 4. Germline V gives CDR1 SGHTA, CDR2 FQGNSA. Written as DNA, the CDR3 is TGTGCCAGCAGCCCTCGGACAGGGAACTATGGCTACACCTTC. Protein: CASSPRTGNYGYTF.

The CDR3 here is CASSLSQQGSSPLHF. Here the CDR3 DNA reads TGTGCCAGTAGTCTAAGCCAACAGGGTAGTTCACCCCTCCACTTT. This rearrangement joins TRBV19 to TRBJ1-6; TRBD1 might be the D (6 bases). The germline V and J ends were trimmed by 5 bases and 9 bases, with 17 bases remaining between them. CDR1 and CDR2 from the germline V gene are LNHDA and SQIVND (reference sequence). The CDR3 extends over 15 amino acids.

Comment on this clone: Other DNA sequences within the sample encode an identical CDR3. This rearrangement joins TRBV28 to TRBJ1-2; 9 bases are a match to TRBD1. The junction had 1 base not matched to a gene; V was cut back by 5 bases and J by 3 bases. CDR1 is MDHEN, CDR2 SYDVKM, per germline. This CDR3 is built from 13 residues. CDR3 sequence: CASSRDRDYGYTF. CDR3 DNA: TGTGCCAGCAGTAGGGACAGGGACTATGGCTACACCTTC.

V is TRBV9 and J is TRBJ1-1; 7 positions agree with TRBD1. This CDR3 is built from 15 residues. Trimming removed 4 bases from V and 2 bases from J; junction bases left unmatched: 8. Germline assignment: CDR1 SGDLS and CDR2 YYNGEE. The DNA of the CDR3 is TGTGCCAGCAGCCTGACGGGGACAGCTAACACTGAAGCTTTCTTT. The encoded protein is CASSLTGTANTEAFF.

The rearrangement uses TRBV7-3 and TRBJ1-1; no firm D call. The CDR3 runs 14 residues. V was trimmed by 5 bases and J by 0 bases, leaving 10 bases between them. Germline V gene sequence: CDR1 SGHTA, CDR2 FQGTGA. CDR3 sequence: CASSTYSMNTEAFF. The CDR3 bases are TGTGCCAGCAGCACTTACTCAATGAACACTGAAGCTTTCTTT.

The genes are TRBV18 and TRBJ2-1; possible D gene TRBD2, 6 bases. The germline CDR1 and CDR2 sequences are KGHSH and LQKENI. V lost 4 bases to trimming and J lost 6 bases, with 10 bases between them. The CDR3 consists of 13 residues. Here the CDR3 DNA reads TGTGCCAGCTCACTACCCGGGGGCAATGAGCAGTTCTTC. It encodes CASSLPGGNEQFF.

The chain joins TRBV29-1 to TRBJ1-3, with no clear D. CDR3 size: 11 residues. Germline values: CDR1 SQVTM, CDR2 ANQGSEA. V lost 4 bases and J 3 bases, leaving 4 bases between the germline ends. CDR3 amino acids: CSVVSGNTIYF. CDR3 sequence (DNA): TGCAGCGTTGTTAGTGGAAACACCATATATTTT.